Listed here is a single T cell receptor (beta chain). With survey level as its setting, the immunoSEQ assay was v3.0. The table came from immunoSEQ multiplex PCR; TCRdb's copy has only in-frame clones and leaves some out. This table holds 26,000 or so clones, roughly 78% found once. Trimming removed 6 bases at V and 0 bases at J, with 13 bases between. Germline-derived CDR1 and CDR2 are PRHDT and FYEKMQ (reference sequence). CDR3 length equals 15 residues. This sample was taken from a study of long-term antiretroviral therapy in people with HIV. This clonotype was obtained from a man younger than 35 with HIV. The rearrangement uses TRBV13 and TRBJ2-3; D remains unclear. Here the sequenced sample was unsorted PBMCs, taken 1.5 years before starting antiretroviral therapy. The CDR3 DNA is TGTGCCAGCAGGGGAATCCCAACTAGCACAGATACGCAGTATTTT. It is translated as CASRGIPTSTDTQYF.